These 16 T cell receptor beta chains were all obtained from the same sample, sequenced in a study of shared clonotypes between healthy human individuals (dated by TCRdb to about 2020). The library was made by the immunoSEQ multiplex PCR assay. In TCRdb, the immuneACCESS table is reduced to in-frame sequences with V and J assigned. These tables do not hold every clone; where another copy was compared, an unresolved V gene accounts for under half, and the others remain unexplained. The sample contains about 330,000 clones, around nine tenths of them found a single time. The ten largest clones take up around 15% of the sample. Specimen: memory CD8+ T cells sorted from blood. This specimen's cell subset or site label, per the study, means: CD45RO+ cells pooled with CCR7-negative TemRA cells. The receptors shown here come from a man in his late teens or twenties in good health.

This chain connects TRBV5-1 to TRBJ1-1; D not resolved. The CDR3 length is 13 residues. V was trimmed by 0 bases and J by 4 bases, leaving 7 bases between them. Per germline, CDR1 SGHRS and CDR2 YFSETQ. CDR3 amino acids: CASSLGTTTEAFF. For the CDR3, the DNA is TGCGCCAGCAGCTTGGGGACGACCACTGAAGCTTTCTTT.

The chain recombines TRBV9 with TRBJ2-7; 8 bases are a match to TRBD2. Germline CDR1 reads SGDLS; CDR2 reads YYNGEE. CDR3 length: 15 amino acids. V gave up 0 bases and J gave up 2 bases; unmatched junction bases: 4. The CDR3 DNA reads TGTGCCAGCAGCGTAGGGGTTAGCGGGACCTACGAGCAGTACTTC. Amino acid sequence: CASSVGVSGTYEQYF.

V is TRBV13 and J is TRBJ2-1; D may be TRBD2 (6 bases). CDR1 and CDR2 (germline): PRHDT, FYEKMQ (reference sequence). Trimming left V 3 bases short and J 2 bases short, with 17 bases between. This CDR3 has 17 amino acids. The CDR3 reads CASSFSWAGGPYNEQFF. The CDR3 coding sequence is TGTGCCAGCAGCTTTTCCTGGGCCGGAGGGCCCTACAATGAGCAGTTCTTC.

The table lists this clone with a count of one. The chain carries TRBV10-3 and TRBJ2-3; D uncertain. V gave up 6 bases and J gave up 2 bases, with 12 bases separating them. CDR1 and CDR2 (germline): ENHRY, SYGVKD. CDR3 length: 14 amino acids. The CDR3 DNA is TGTGCCATCAGCGGTACGAGGACCACAGATACGCAGTATTTT. Translating gives CAISGTRTTDTQYF.

The chain carries TRBV11-2 and TRBJ2-7; a possible D gene is TRBD2 (5 bases). The CDR3 spans 15 residues. Germline CDR1 is SGHAT and CDR2 is FQNNGV. With 1 base removed from V and 3 bases from J, the gap between germline ends came to 13 bases. The CDR3 loop is CASSLVGGANYEQYF. Written as DNA, the CDR3 is TGTGCCAGCAGCTTAGTAGGAGGCGCTAACTACGAGCAGTACTTC.

V gene TRBV7-6 combines with J gene TRBJ1-2; no reliable D call. The CDR3 runs to 14 residues. Trimming removed 2 bases at V and 8 bases at J, with 15 bases between. Germline-derived CDR1 and CDR2 are SGHVS and FNYEAQ. CDR3 loop: CASSLSGGVYGYTF. CDR3 nucleotides: TGTGCCAGCAGCTTATCCGGTGGGGTTTACGGCTACACCTTC. Filled out from reference TRBV7-6 and TRBJ1-2, the complete variable domain reads GAGVSQSPRYKVTKRGQDVALRCDPISGHVSLYWYRQALGQGPEFLTYFNYEAQQDKSGLPNDRFSAERPEGSISTLTIQRTEQRDSAMYRCASSLSGGVYGYTFGSGTRLTVV.

On this clone: A read error may account for a junction end that differs from germline. DNA for the CDR3: TGTGCCAGCAGCTACTTAGGACAGAGGGCCGATGAGCAGTTCTTC. This sequence encodes CASSYLGQRADEQFF. This chain uses TRBV6-5 with TRBJ2-1; D possibly corresponds to TRBD1 (6 bases). There are 15 residues in the CDR3. Germline CDR1 reads MNHEY; CDR2 reads SVGAGI.

The CDR3 bases are TGTGCCAGCAGTGAAGCGTATGGGACCCAGTACTTC. It codes for CASSEAYGTQYF. The chain recombines TRBV2 with TRBJ2-5; no definite D call. From germline, CDR1 is SNHLY and CDR2 FYNNEI. V was shortened by 0 bases and J by 7 bases, with 6 bases between the two germline ends. The CDR3 sequence is 12 residues long.

This chain links TRBV15 with TRBJ1-2; unclear D gene. This CDR3 has 16 residues. Looked up from germline, CDR1 is LNHNV and CDR2 is YYDKDF (reference sequence). V lost 0 bases and J lost 6, with 17 bases in between. This chain's CDR3 is CATSRDQEGLADGYTF. Here the CDR3 DNA reads TGTGCCACCAGCAGAGATCAAGAAGGCCTGGCGGATGGCTACACCTTC.

The chain couples TRBV27 to TRBJ2-5; TRBD1 might be the D (6 bases). The V gene lost 1 base and the J gene lost 4 bases, with 10 bases spanning the gap. CDR1 MNHEY and CDR2 SMNVEV come from the germline V gene (reference sequence). The CDR3 is 14 residues long. The CDR3 here is CASSLLLGAETQYF. CDR3 in DNA: TGTGCCAGCAGTTTATTGTTGGGGGCAGAGACCCAGTACTTC.

V usage is TRBV9 and J usage is TRBJ1-1; no definite D call. The V and J ends lost 4 bases and 10 bases respectively, with 20 bases between them. The CDR3 contains 14 residues. Per germline, CDR1 SGDLS and CDR2 YYNGEE. The CDR3 sequence is CASSPNGGTWGAFF. CDR3 coding DNA: TGTGCCAGCAGCCCCAACGGAGGAACTTGGGGAGCTTTCTTT.

This clone is a singleton in its sample. The rearrangement uses TRBV28 and TRBJ1-2; D is possibly TRBD1 (5 bases). The V gene lost 3 bases and the J gene lost 6 bases, with 11 bases spanning the gap. Germline lookup yields CDR1 MDHEN and CDR2 SYDVKM. There are 13 residues in the CDR3. The CDR3 DNA reads TGTGCCAGCAGTTTCCGAGGGGTGGATGGCTACACCTTC. Translated: CASSFRGVDGYTF.

This clone was observed a few times. The CDR3 coding sequence is TGCGCCAGCAGCCAAGAACCGACAGGGAATGATCAGCCCCAGCATTTT. Its translation: CASSQEPTGNDQPQHF. The chain is built from TRBV4-1 and TRBJ1-5; 7 bases agree with TRBD1. This CDR3 is 16 amino acids long. With 0 bases clipped from V and 5 bases from J, the junction kept 7 bases outside the gene matches. CDR1 is MGHRA and CDR2 is YSYEKL in the germline V gene.

The CDR3 nucleotides are TGTGCCAGCAGCTTTTTCCCAGATACGCAGTATTTT. Translated, it gives CASSFFPDTQYF. J is TRBJ2-3 and V is TRBV11-2, with D hard to call. Germline V gene data show CDR1 as SGHAT and CDR2 as FQNNGV. This CDR3 comprises 12 residues. Trimming stripped 3 bases from V and 4 bases from J, with 5 bases between.

The chain recombines TRBV7-3 with TRBJ1-1; D is ambiguous. The V end was cut by 8 bases, the J end by 1 base, with 14 bases between. Germline CDR1 is SGHTA and CDR2 is FQGTGA. CDR3 length: 14 residues. The DNA of the CDR3 is TGTGCCAGCGCCCCAGACCGGAAGAACACTGAAGCTTTCTTT. It yields the protein CASAPDRKNTEAFF.

V usage is TRBV10-3 and J usage is TRBJ1-5; possible D gene TRBD1, 6 bases. Germline V gene sequence: CDR1 ENHRY, CDR2 SYGVKD. The CDR3 has 14 amino acids. The V and J ends lost 1 base and 5 bases respectively, with 9 bases between them. The CDR3 coding sequence is TGTGCCATCAGTGAGTGGGCAGGGGATCAGCCCCAGCATTTT. Translation: CAISEWAGDQPQHF.